What follows describes a single TCR beta chain. How the authors handled the data: Using reference gene primer amplification, nucleated cell counts were estimated. TCRdb's table, derived via immunoSEQ multiplex PCR, lists solely in-frame clones and lacks some. V, J and clone size are those of that table, while D and trimming were read from the DNA. The sample carries about 250,000 clones, about four fifths recorded once. Germline CDR1 and CDR2: WSHSY and SAAADI. Trimming took 7 bases from V and 0 from J; bases not matched to a gene: 3. The CDR3 sequence is 15 residues long. These data belong to a study of blood T cell repertoires in COVID-19. The overall study: Sites across the United States, Italy and Spain contributed samples from acute and convalescent COVID-19. PBMCs, B-cell-depleted T cells, or T cells were the source of the cDNA or gDNA that made up the material.

The source material was peripheral blood. The source is a man aged 80 or over with acute or convalescent COVID-19. This rearrangement joins TRBV10-2 to TRBJ2-2; 9 bases are shared with TRBD1. The CDR3 reads CASTRDRANTGELFF. CDR3 in DNA: TGCGCCAGCACCCGGGACAGGGCGAACACCGGGGAGCTGTTTTTT.